A selection of T cell receptor beta chains follows, all from one sample in a study of PD-L1 blockade in urothelial cancer. The repertoire was sequenced with immunoSEQ multiplex PCR; TCRdb's copy has only in-frame clones and lacks some. This table has several hundred clones, approximately 35% appearing once. The source was tumor tissue, collected before atezolizumab (anti-PD-L1) treatment. The source is a man aged 55 to 70 with urothelial cancer. The CDR3 runs from the conserved cysteine through the conserved F or W. A D gene is named only where the DNA matches it firmly. Clone size is given for some rows only: seen once, a few or many times, or a class if the clone is expanded.

clone_size: medium-sized
v_call: TRBV11-3
j_call: TRBJ1-1
d_call: NA
cdr3_nt: TGTGCCAGCAGCTTACGTGGGACGGTCATGAACACTGAAGCTTTCTTT
cdr3_aa: CASSLRGTVMNTEAFF

clone_size: few
v_call: TRBV11-3
j_call: TRBJ1-1
d_call: TRBD1
cdr3_nt: TGTGCCAGCAGCTCCGGGACAGGGGGAGCTGAAGCTTTCTTT
cdr3_aa: CASSSGTGGAEAFF

clone_size: NA
v_call: TRBV6-8
j_call: TRBJ1-5
d_call: TRBD1
cdr3_nt: TGTGCCAGCAGGGGACAGAGCAATCAGCCCCAGCATTTT
cdr3_aa: CASRGQSNQPQHF

clone_size: NA
v_call: TRBV6-8
j_call: TRBJ2-7
d_call: TRBD1
cdr3_nt: TGTGCCAGCAGTGAGCGCGGAGAGGGGGCTTACGAGCAGTACTTC
cdr3_aa: CASSERGEGAYEQYF

clone_size: few
v_call: TRBV18
j_call: TRBJ1-2
d_call: TRBD1
cdr3_nt: TGTGCCAGCTCACCACCGTGGGACAGGGGGCGAGGCTACACCTTC
cdr3_aa: CASSPPWDRGRGYTF

clone_size: few
v_call: TRBV9
j_call: TRBJ2-7
d_call: NA
cdr3_nt: TGTGCCAGCAGCGAAGGAAGTCGTTGGGGTTCCTACGAGCAGTACTTC
cdr3_aa: CASSEGSRWGSYEQYF

clone_size: few
v_call: TRBV11-3
j_call: TRBJ1-3
d_call: TRBD1
cdr3_nt: TGTGCCAGCAGCCTCTACTCCGGGACAGGGAACTCTGGAAACACCATATATTTT
cdr3_aa: CASSLYSGTGNSGNTIYF

clone_size: few
v_call: TRBV9
j_call: TRBJ2-1
d_call: NA
cdr3_nt: TGTGCCAGCAGCGTAACGTCTTTTCAGGAGCAGTTCTTC
cdr3_aa: CASSVTSFQEQFF

clone_size: NA
v_call: TRBV19
j_call: TRBJ2-2
d_call: NA
cdr3_nt: TGTGCCAGTGCCGGGACCCGGAACACCGGGGAGCTGTTTTTT
cdr3_aa: CASAGTRNTGELFF

clone_size: NA
v_call: TRBV19
j_call: TRBJ2-7
d_call: TRBD2
cdr3_nt: TGTGCCAGTAGCTTCGCGGGAGGTGCCTACGAGCAGTACTTC
cdr3_aa: CASSFAGGAYEQYF

clone_size: NA
v_call: TRBV4-1
j_call: TRBJ1-3
d_call: NA
cdr3_nt: TGCGCCAGCAGCCAAGGAACCCTGGCAAACACCATATATTTT
cdr3_aa: CASSQGTLANTIYF

clone_size: few
v_call: TRBV29-1
j_call: TRBJ2-2
d_call: TRBD1
cdr3_nt: TGCAGCGGTTCACAGGGGACCGGGGAGCTGTTTTTT
cdr3_aa: CSGSQGTGELFF